Below, 12 T cell receptor beta chains from the same sample are listed, as sequenced in a study of blood T cells in healthy people across ages. A second PCR, run for roughly 7 to 11 cycles, used a sample-barcoded 5' primer plus a J-beta primer mix. TCRdb ran MiXCR on the 5' RACE reads and lists one entry per CDR3 protein. The sample holds 800,000 or so distinct CDR3 sequences; around 25% are singletons and the top ten take approximately 4%. This sample was also put to use in a study of T cells of mothers and their children.

Sequenced material: blood. These receptors originate from a boy between 10 and 17 years old in good health.

This clonotype has a count of ten or more. V and J are TRBV7-2 and TRBJ2-5; 10 bases are a match to TRBD2. This CDR3 is 17 amino acids long. Germline assignment: CDR1 SGHTA and CDR2 FQGNSA. The J segment lost 5 bases and the V segment lost 1 base, leaving 10 bases of the junction unmatched. CDR3 DNA: TGTGCCAGCAGCTTAGGATCAAGGGAGCGGGAGGGCGAGACCCAGTACTTC. It translates to CASSLGSREREGETQYF. Together with reference TRBV7-2 and TRBJ2-5, the CDR3 gives the full variable domain: GAGVSQSPSNKVTEKGKDVELRCDPISGHTALYWYRQSLGQGLEFLIYFQGNSAPDKSGLPSDRFSAERTGGSVSTLTIQRTQQEDSAVYLCASSLGSREREGETQYFGPGTRLLVL.

J is TRBJ1-6 and V is TRBV7-3; D gene uncertain. Trimming took off 0 bases at V and 5 bases at J, with 8 bases between the two ends. This CDR3 region has 15 residues. Germline lookup yields CDR1 SGHTA and CDR2 FQGTGA. This CDR3 reads CASSLTGLDNSPLHF. In DNA, the CDR3 is TGTGCCAGCAGCTTAACGGGCCTGGATAATTCACCCCTCCACTTT. Supplemented by reference TRBV7-3 and TRBJ1-6, the full variable domain reads GAGVSQTPSNKVTEKGKYVELRCDPISGHTALYWYRQSLGQGPEFLIYFQGTGAADDSGLPNDRFFAVRPEGSVSTLKIQRTERGDSAVYLCASSLTGLDNSPLHFGNGTRLTVT.

The chain joins TRBV30 to TRBJ1-2, with D perhaps TRBD1 (5 bases). Germline CDR1 reads GTSNPN; CDR2 reads SVGIG (reference sequence). The V gene lost 0 bases and the J gene lost 6 bases, with 8 bases spanning the gap. This CDR3 contains 12 residues. CDR3 DNA: TGTGCCTGGAGTGTACGGGGGGATGGCTACACCTTC. Its protein is CAWSVRGDGYTF.

The rearrangement links TRBV11-2 to TRBJ1-1, with TRBD1 matching over 8 bases. Trimming took 1 base from V and 2 from J; bases not matched to a gene: 6. The CDR3 contains 16 residues. Per the germline V gene, CDR1 is SGHAT and CDR2 is FQNNGV. CDR3 protein: CASSLGGQGTNTEAFF. Here the CDR3 DNA reads TGTGCCAGCAGCTTAGGCGGACAGGGAACAAACACTGAAGCTTTCTTT.

A remark on this clonotype: At one of its ends the junction is not consistent with the germline gene, which may arise from a read error. The chain uses TRBV20-1 and TRBJ2-5, with 8 bases that match TRBD2. The CDR3 length is 13 residues. In germline, CDR1 is DFQATT, CDR2 SNEGSKA (reference sequence). DNA for the CDR3: TGCAGTGCTAGACGACTAGCGTCGTACGAGCAGCACTTC. Residues: CSARRLASYEQHF.

The J gene is TRBJ1-2, the V gene TRBV7-2, with D unresolved. CDR1 is SGHTA, CDR2 FQGNSA, per germline. CDR3 length: 14 amino acids. Trimming took off 1 base at V and 6 bases at J, with 12 bases between the two ends. CDR3: CASSLDVSDHGYTF. CDR3 nucleotides: TGTGCCAGCAGCTTAGACGTGTCAGACCATGGCTACACCTTC.

There are a few counts of this clonotype. The V call is TRBV6-2 or TRBV6-3, the J call TRBJ1-2; 9 positions match TRBD1. The germline V gene has CDR1 MNHEY and CDR2 SVGEGT. Trimming removed 2 bases from V and 6 bases from J; junction bases left unmatched: 7. This CDR3 region has 15 residues. CDR3 residues: CASSYPEWTGDGYTF. CDR3 bases: TGTGCCAGCAGTTACCCAGAATGGACAGGGGATGGCTACACCTTC.

This clonotype was seen a few times. The chain employs TRBV29-1 and TRBJ2-5; 8 bases line up with TRBD1. J lost 5 bases, V lost 4 bases, and 9 bases had no gene match. The CDR3 loop spans 14 amino acids. Germline V gives CDR1 SQVTM, CDR2 ANQGSEA. DNA for the CDR3: TGCAGCGTTGGCGTGACAGGGGTCAAGGAGACCCAGTACTTC. It codes for CSVGVTGVKETQYF.

This clonotype was counted between two and nine times. The gene calls are TRBV6-2 or TRBV6-3 and TRBJ2-1; D uncertain. In germline, CDR1 is MNHEY, CDR2 SVGEGT. Trimming shortened V by 5 bases and J by 4 bases, and 9 bases separated the two germline ends. The CDR3 is made up of 13 amino acids. The CDR3 nucleotides read TGTGCCAGCAGTAAGGCCTATTACAATGAGCAGTTCTTC. As protein: CASSKAYYNEQFF.

The V call is TRBV5-8, the J call TRBJ2-1, with D uncertain. The better agreement between TRBJ2-7 and the DNA end casts doubt on the J call. There are 14 residues in the CDR3. Germline values: CDR1 SGHTS, CDR2 YDEGEE. This CDR3 reads CASSLVRFNYEQYF. In DNA form, the CDR3 reads TGTGCCAGCAGCTTGGTTCGGTTTAACTACGAGCAGTACTTC.

The V gene is TRBV4-3, the J gene TRBJ2-5; D unclear. TRBJ2-1 matches the DNA end more closely, so the J call is doubtful. From germline, CDR1 is LGHNA and CDR2 YSLEER. CDR3 length: 18 amino acids. The CDR3 DNA reads TGCGCCAGCAGCCAAGACCCCCTCGGGCCAACCCTCGGGAATGAGCAGTTCTTC. It encodes CASSQDPLGPTLGNEQFF.

V and J are TRBV7-6 and TRBJ2-3; TRBD2 aligns across 7 bases. Germline CDR1 and CDR2: SGHVS and FNYEAQ. With V trimmed by 4 bases and J by 4 bases, 11 bases remained unmatched. The CDR3 is 16 amino acids. CDR3 bases: TGTGCCAGCAGCTCCCCCGGGCTAGCGGTCCCAGATACGCAGTATTTT. Residues: CASSSPGLAVPDTQYF.